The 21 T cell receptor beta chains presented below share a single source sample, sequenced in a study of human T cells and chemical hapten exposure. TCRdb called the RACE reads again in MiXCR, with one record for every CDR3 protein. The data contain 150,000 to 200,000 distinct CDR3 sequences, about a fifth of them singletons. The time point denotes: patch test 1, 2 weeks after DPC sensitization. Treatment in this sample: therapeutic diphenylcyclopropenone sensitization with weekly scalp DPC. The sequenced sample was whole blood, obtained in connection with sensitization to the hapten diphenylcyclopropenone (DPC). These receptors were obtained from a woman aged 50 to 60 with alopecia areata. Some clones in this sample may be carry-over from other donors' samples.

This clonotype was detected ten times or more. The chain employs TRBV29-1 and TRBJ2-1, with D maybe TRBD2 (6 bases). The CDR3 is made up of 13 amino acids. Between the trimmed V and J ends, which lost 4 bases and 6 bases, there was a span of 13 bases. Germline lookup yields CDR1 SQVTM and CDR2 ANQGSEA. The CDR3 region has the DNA TGCAGCGTTGGGGGGAGGCCCGGCAATGAGCAGTTCTTC. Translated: CSVGGRPGNEQFF.

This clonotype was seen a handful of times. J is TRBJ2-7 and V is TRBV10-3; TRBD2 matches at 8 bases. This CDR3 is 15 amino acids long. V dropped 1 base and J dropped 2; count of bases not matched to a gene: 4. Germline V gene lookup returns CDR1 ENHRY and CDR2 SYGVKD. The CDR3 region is CAISEYDGRAYEQYF. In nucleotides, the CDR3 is TGTGCCATCAGTGAGTACGACGGGAGGGCCTACGAGCAGTACTTC.

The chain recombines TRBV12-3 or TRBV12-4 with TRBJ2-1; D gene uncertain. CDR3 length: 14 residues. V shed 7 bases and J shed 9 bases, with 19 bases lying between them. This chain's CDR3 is CASKASVDRIEQFF. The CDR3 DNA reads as TGTGCCAGCAAAGCCAGCGTCGACCGCATTGAGCAGTTCTTC.

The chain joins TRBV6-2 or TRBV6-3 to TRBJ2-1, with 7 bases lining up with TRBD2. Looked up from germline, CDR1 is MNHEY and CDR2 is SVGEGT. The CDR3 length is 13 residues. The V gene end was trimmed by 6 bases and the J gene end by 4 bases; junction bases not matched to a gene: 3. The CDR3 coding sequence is TGTGCCAGCAGGGACGGGGGGTACAATGAGCAGTTCTTC. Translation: CASRDGGYNEQFF.

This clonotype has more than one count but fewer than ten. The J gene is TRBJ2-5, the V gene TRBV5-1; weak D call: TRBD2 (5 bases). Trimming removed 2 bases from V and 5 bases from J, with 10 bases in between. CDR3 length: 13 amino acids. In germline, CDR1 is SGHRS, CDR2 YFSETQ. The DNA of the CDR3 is TGCGCCAGCAGCTTCGAGGGATCCGAGACCCAGTACTTC. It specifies CASSFEGSETQYF. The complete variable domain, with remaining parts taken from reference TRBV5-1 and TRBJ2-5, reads KAGVTQTPRYLIKTRGQQVTLSCSPISGHRSVSWYQQTPGQGLQFLFEYFSETQRNKGNFPGRFSGRQFSNSRSEMNVSTLELGDSALYLCASSFEGSETQYFGPGTRLLVL.

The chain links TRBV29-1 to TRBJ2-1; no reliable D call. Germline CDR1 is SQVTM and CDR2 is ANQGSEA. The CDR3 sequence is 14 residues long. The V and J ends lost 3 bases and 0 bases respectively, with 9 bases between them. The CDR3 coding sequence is TGCAGCGTTGAGGGCTTGAGCTCCTACAATGAGCAGTTCTTC. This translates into CSVEGLSSYNEQFF.

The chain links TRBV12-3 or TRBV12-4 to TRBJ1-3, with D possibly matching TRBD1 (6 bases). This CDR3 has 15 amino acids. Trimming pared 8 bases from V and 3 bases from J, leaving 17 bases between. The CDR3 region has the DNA TGTGCCAGCGGGGGGGGCAGCCTGGTTGGAAACACCATATATTTT. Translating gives CASGGGSLVGNTIYF.

The CDR3 region is CSAREGGFYEQYF. The CDR3 DNA sequence: TGCAGTGCTAGAGAGGGGGGTTTCTACGAGCAGTACTTC. V is TRBV20-1 and J is TRBJ2-7, with D possibly matching TRBD2 (6 bases). Trimming took 0 bases from V and 3 from J, leaving 9 bases between them. This CDR3 contains 13 residues. Germline V gene sequence: CDR1 DFQATT, CDR2 SNEGSKA (reference sequence).

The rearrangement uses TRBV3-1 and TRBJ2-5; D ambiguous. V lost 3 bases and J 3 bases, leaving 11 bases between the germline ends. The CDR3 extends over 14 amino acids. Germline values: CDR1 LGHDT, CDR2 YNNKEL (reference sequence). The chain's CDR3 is CASSHSDRKETQYF. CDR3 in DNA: TGTGCCAGCAGCCATTCGGATCGGAAAGAGACCCAGTACTTC.

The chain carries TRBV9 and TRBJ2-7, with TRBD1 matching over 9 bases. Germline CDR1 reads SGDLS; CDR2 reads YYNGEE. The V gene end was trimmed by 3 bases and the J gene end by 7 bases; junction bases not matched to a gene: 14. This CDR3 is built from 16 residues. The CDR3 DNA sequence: TGTGCCAGCAGCGAGACGACGGGACAGGGTATAGGAGAGCAGTACTTC. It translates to CASSETTGQGIGEQYF.

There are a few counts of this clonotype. In DNA, the CDR3 is TGTGCCAGCAGCCCAAGAGGTGTAGGACAAACGAGCTCCTACGAGCAGTACTTC. It is translated as CASSPRGVGQTSSYEQYF. The chain is built from TRBV11-2 and TRBJ2-7, with D possibly matching TRBD1 (5 bases). Trimming took off 5 bases at V and 0 bases at J, with 23 bases between the two ends. The CDR3 runs 18 residues. Germline V gene sequence: CDR1 SGHAT, CDR2 FQNNGV.

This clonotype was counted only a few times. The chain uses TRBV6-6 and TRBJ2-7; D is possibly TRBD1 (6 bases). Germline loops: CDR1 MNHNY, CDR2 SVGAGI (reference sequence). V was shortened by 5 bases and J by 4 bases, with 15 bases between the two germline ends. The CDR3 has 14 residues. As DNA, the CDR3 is TGTGCCAGCAGTACACAGGGAAGGGGATACGAGCAGTACTTC. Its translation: CASSTQGRGYEQYF.

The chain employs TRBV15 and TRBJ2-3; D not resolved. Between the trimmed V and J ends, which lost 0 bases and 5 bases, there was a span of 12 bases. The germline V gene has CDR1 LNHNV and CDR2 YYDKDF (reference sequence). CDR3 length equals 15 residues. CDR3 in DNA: TGTGCCACCAGCAGAGATAGGCGGCATATAGATACGCAGTATTTT. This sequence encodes CATSRDRRHIDTQYF.

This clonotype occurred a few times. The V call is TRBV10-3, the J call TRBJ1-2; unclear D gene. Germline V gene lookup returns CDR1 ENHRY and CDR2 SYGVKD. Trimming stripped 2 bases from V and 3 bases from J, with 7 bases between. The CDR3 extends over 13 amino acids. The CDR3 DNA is TGTGCCATCAGTGAGCAGGCAGACTATGGCTACACCTTC. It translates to CAISEQADYGYTF.

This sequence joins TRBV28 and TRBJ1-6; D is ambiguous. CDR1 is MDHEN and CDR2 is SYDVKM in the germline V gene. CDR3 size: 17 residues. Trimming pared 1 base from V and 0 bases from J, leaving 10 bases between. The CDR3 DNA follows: TGTGCCAGCAGTTTATTCTCGTCGGGCTCCTATAATTCACCCCTCCACTTT. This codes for CASSLFSSGSYNSPLHF.

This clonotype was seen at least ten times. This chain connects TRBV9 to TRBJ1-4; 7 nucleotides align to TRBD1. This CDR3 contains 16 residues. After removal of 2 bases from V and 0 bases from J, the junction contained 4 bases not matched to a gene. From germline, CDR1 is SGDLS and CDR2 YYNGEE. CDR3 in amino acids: CASSVDQGATNEKLFF. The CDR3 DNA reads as TGTGCCAGCAGCGTTGATCAGGGGGCAACTAATGAAAAACTGTTTTTT.

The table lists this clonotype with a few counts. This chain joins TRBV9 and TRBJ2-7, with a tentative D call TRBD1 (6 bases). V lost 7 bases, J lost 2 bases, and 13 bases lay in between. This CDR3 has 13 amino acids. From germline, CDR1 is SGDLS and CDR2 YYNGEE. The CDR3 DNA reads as TGTGCCAGCGCCCGGGACATCACCTACGAGCAGTACTTC. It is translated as CASARDITYEQYF.

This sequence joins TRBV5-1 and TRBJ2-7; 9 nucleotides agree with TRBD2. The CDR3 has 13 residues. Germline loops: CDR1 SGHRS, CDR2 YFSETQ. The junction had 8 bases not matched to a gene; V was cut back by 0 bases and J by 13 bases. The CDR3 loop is CASSLGLAGEEYF. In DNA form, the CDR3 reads TGCGCCAGCAGCTTGGGGTTAGCGGGAGAGGAATACTTC.

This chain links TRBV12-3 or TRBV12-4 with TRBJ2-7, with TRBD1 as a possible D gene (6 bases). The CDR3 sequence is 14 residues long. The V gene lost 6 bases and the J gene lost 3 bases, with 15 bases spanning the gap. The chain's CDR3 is CASRQGSGRYEQYF. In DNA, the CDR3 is TGTGCCAGCAGGCAGGGGTCAGGGCGCTACGAGCAGTACTTC.

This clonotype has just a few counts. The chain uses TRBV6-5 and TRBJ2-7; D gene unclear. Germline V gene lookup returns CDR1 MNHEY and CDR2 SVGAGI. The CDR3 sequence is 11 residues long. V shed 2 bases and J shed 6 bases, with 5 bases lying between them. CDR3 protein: CASSYRAEQYF. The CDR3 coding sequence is TGTGCCAGCAGTTACAGGGCCGAGCAGTACTTC.

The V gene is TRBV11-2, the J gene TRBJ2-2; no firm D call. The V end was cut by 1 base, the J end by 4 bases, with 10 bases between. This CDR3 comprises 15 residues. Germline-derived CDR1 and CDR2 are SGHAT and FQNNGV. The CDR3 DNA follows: TGTGCCAGCAGCTTAGTTTCAGGACCCACCGGGGAGCTGTTTTTT. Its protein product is CASSLVSGPTGELFF.